Following are 22 T cell receptor beta chains from one sample sequenced in a study of blood T cell repertoires in COVID-19. The table came from immunoSEQ multiplex PCR; TCRdb's copy has only in-frame clones and leaves some out. This sample has roughly 250,000 clones, with 80% to 90% found just once. Sequencing was carried out using PBMCs or T cells enriched from blood (not recorded which). The receptors derive from a woman aged 18-29 years who had recovered from COVID-19.

The CDR3 loop is CASSIGDSINEKLFF. In nucleotides, the CDR3 is TGTGCCAGTAGTATTGGGGACAGTATAAATGAAAAACTGTTTTTT. The chain employs TRBV19 and TRBJ1-4; 7 bases are shared with TRBD1. The V gene end was trimmed by 3 bases and the J gene end by 5 bases; junction bases not matched to a gene: 6. CDR1 LNHDA and CDR2 SQIVND come from the germline V gene (reference sequence). There are 15 residues in the CDR3.

This chain uses TRBV9 with TRBJ1-1, with D possibly matching TRBD1 (6 bases). The CDR3 spans 13 residues. The ends were cut back, 2 bases at V and 7 bases at J, with 12 bases in the middle. The germline gives CDR1 SGDLS, CDR2 YYNGEE. The CDR3 coding sequence is TGTGCCAGCAGCGTGGGACACCTGAGTGAAGCTTTCTTT. This gives the protein CASSVGHLSEAFF.

V usage is TRBV7-6 and J usage is TRBJ2-7; TRBD2 matches at 11 bases. This CDR3 is 16 amino acids long. V was clipped by 5 bases and J by 0 bases; unmatched bases: 6. Germline V gene data show CDR1 as SGHVS and CDR2 as FNYEAQ. CDR3 amino acids: CASSGGLADNSYEQYF. As DNA, the CDR3 is TGTGCCAGCAGCGGGGGACTAGCGGATAACTCCTACGAGCAGTACTTC.

The chain links TRBV5-7 to TRBJ2-1, with D possibly being TRBD1 (6 bases). TRBV5-7 is flagged as an ORF with uncertain function. Trimming removed 2 bases at V and 0 bases at J, with 15 bases between. This CDR3 contains 17 residues. CDR3 residues: CASSFPTGTISYNEQFF. The CDR3 DNA sequence: TGTGCCAGCAGCTTCCCAACGGGGACAATCTCCTACAATGAGCAGTTCTTC.

The count of this clone is one. The gene calls are TRBV27 and TRBJ1-2; the D is unclear. There are 17 residues in the CDR3. V dropped 0 bases and J dropped 0 bases, with 14 bases sitting between them. Germline V CDR1 and CDR2: MNHEY, SMNVEV (reference sequence). The CDR3 sequence is CASSLSILVQPNYGYTF. The CDR3 DNA sequence: TGTGCCAGCAGTTTATCGATTTTAGTACAGCCTAACTATGGCTACACCTTC.

The V gene is TRBV3-1 (or the pseudogene TRBV3-2), the J gene TRBJ1-4; D is uncertain. The germline gives CDR1 LGHDT, CDR2 YNNKEL (reference sequence). This CDR3 is built from 14 residues. V lost 5 bases and J lost 8, with 15 bases in between. The CDR3 spells CASSTRGGFEKLFF. In DNA form, the CDR3 reads TGTGCCAGCAGCACCCGAGGAGGGTTCGAAAAACTGTTTTTT.

This rearrangement joins TRBV10-2 to TRBJ1-2, with 7 bases fitting TRBD1. Germline V gives CDR1 WSHSY, CDR2 SAAADI. This CDR3 has 15 amino acids. The ends lost 3 bases at V and 5 bases at J; junction bases unmatched: 9. CDR3 coding DNA: TGCGCCAGCAGTGATAAGGGACAGCTGCCATATGGCTACACCTTC. Translating it yields CASSDKGQLPYGYTF.

This rearrangement joins TRBV7-9 to TRBJ2-7, with 13 bases fitting TRBD2. This CDR3 is built from 16 residues. Unmatched junction bases numbered 8, after V lost 5 bases and J lost 4 bases. Germline CDR1 reads SEHNR; CDR2 reads FQNEAQ (reference sequence). The CDR3 sequence is CASSPRLAGGQYEQYF. CDR3 sequence (DNA): TGTGCCAGCAGCCCCCGACTAGCGGGGGGCCAATACGAGCAGTACTTC. Filled out from reference TRBV7-9 and TRBJ2-7, the complete variable domain reads DTGVSQNPRHKITKRGQNVTFRCDPISEHNRLYWYRQTLGQGPEFLTYFQNEAQLEKSRLLSDRFSAERPKGSFSTLEIQRTEQGDSAMYLCASSPRLAGGQYEQYFGPGTRLTVT.

The chain uses TRBV5-1 and TRBJ1-2; 11 nucleotides align to TRBD1. Germline values: CDR1 SGHRS, CDR2 YFSETQ. V was pared by 4 bases and J by 1 base, with 9 bases of the junction left unmatched. The CDR3 is 17 amino acids. CDR3 bases: TGCGCCAGCAGCGGGGGACAGGGGGACTTTAGTAACTATGGCTACACCTTC. Protein product: CASSGGQGDFSNYGYTF.

The genes are TRBV12-5 and TRBJ2-5; 12 nucleotides match TRBD2. Trimming cost V 0 bases and J 2 bases; bases outside gene matches: 4. The CDR3 length is 17 residues. Germline V CDR1 and CDR2: LGHNT, FRNRAP. The chain's CDR3 is CASGLVLGTSGQETQYF. CDR3 nucleotides: TGTGCTAGTGGTTTGGTACTCGGGACTAGCGGGCAAGAGACCCAGTACTTC. The full variable domain, in which reference TRBV12-5 and TRBJ2-5 provide the parts outside the CDR3, is DARVTQTPRHKVTEMGQEVTMRCQPILGHNTVFWYRQTMMQGLELLAYFRNRAPLDDSGMPKDRFSAEMPDATLATLKIQPSEPRDSAVYFCASGLVLGTSGQETQYFGPGTRLLVL.

The chain employs TRBV7-2 and TRBJ2-2; D is ambiguous. With 2 bases removed from V and 6 bases from J, the gap between germline ends came to 4 bases. The CDR3 consists of 12 residues. The germline CDR1 and CDR2 sequences are SGHTA and FQGNSA. CDR3: CASSLLAGELFF. CDR3 sequence (DNA): TGTGCCAGCAGCTTACTAGCCGGGGAGCTGTTTTTT.

This rearrangement joins TRBV7-6 to TRBJ2-7; D remains ambiguous. Germline CDR1 reads SGHVS; CDR2 reads FNYEAQ. V lost 2 bases to trimming and J lost 0 bases, with 11 bases between them. The CDR3 runs 15 residues. In DNA form, the CDR3 reads TGTGCCAGCAGCTTAATGGGCGAGAACTCCTACGAGCAGTACTTC. Amino acid sequence: CASSLMGENSYEQYF.

This chain connects TRBV9 to TRBJ1-2; 7 bases fit TRBD1. The CDR3 length is 17 residues. Germline CDR1 reads SGDLS; CDR2 reads YYNGEE. With V trimmed by 3 bases and J by 0 bases, 11 bases remained unmatched. CDR3 bases: TGTGCCAGCAGCGGTTCCCCTGGACAGGCGTCTAACTATGGCTACACCTTC. Its protein is CASSGSPGQASNYGYTF.

The chain carries TRBV13 and TRBJ2-1; TRBD1 agrees at 8 bases. V lost 5 bases to trimming and J lost 4 bases; unmatched junction nucleotides: 7. Germline V lookup: CDR1 PRHDT, CDR2 FYEKMQ (reference sequence). The CDR3 runs 15 residues. CDR3 bases: TGTGCCAGCAGCCCCGGGACAGGTCCTTACAATGAGCAGTTCTTC. It translates to CASSPGTGPYNEQFF.

The J gene is TRBJ1-2, the V gene TRBV27; a weak D match, TRBD1 (5 bases). This CDR3 comprises 13 residues. The germline V gene has CDR1 MNHEY and CDR2 SMNVEV (reference sequence). Trimming took off 11 bases at V and 1 base at J, with 14 bases between the two ends. CDR3 in amino acids: CAGDSFDNYGYTF. The CDR3 DNA sequence: TGTGCCGGTGACAGCTTTGATAACTATGGCTACACCTTC.

The chain recombines TRBV5-1 with TRBJ1-2; TRBD1 aligns across 7 bases. The CDR3 spans 15 residues. Trimming removed 0 bases from V and 3 bases from J; junction bases left unmatched: 5. Looked up from germline, CDR1 is SGHRS and CDR2 is YFSETQ. Written as DNA, the CDR3 is TGCGCCAGCAGCTTGGCCGGAGGGGGCGACTATGGCTACACCTTC. Its protein is CASSLAGGGDYGYTF.

The chain joins TRBV19 to TRBJ1-1; D is undetermined. V was cut by 7 bases and J by 0 bases, with 9 bases left in between. Per the germline V gene, CDR1 is LNHDA and CDR2 is SQIVND (reference sequence). The CDR3 extends over 13 amino acids. This CDR3 is CASTPTVNTEAFF. The CDR3, as DNA: TGTGCCAGTACCCCAACAGTGAACACTGAAGCTTTCTTT. The complete variable domain, with remaining parts taken from reference TRBV19 and TRBJ1-1, reads DGGITQSPKYLFRKEGQNVTLSCEQNLNHDAMYWYRQDPGQGLRLIYYSQIVNDFQKGDIAEGYSVSREKKESFPLTVTSAQKNPTAFYLCASTPTVNTEAFFGQGTRLTVV.

Of note for this clone: Relative to the germline gene, one junction end is altered; a read error may explain this. This CDR3 is CANSEGAGYTF. The CDR3, as DNA: TGTGCCAACAGTGAGGGGGCTGGCTACACCTTC. The rearrangement joins TRBV10-3 to TRBJ1-2; 7 nucleotides agree with TRBD1. In germline, CDR1 is ENHRY, CDR2 SYGVKD. This CDR3 comprises 11 residues.

The chain links TRBV5-1 to TRBJ2-3, with 9 bases aligning to TRBD1. Germline V lookup: CDR1 SGHRS, CDR2 YFSETQ. The CDR3 covers 16 residues. Trimming cost V 4 bases and J 2 bases; bases outside gene matches: 8. CDR3 region: CASSERTGASTDTQYF. CDR3 sequence (DNA): TGCGCCAGCAGCGAACGGACAGGGGCGTCCACAGATACGCAGTATTTT.

The chain has TRBV19 and TRBJ1-1; D is unresolved. The CDR3 has 13 residues. Germline V CDR1 and CDR2: LNHDA, SQIVND (reference sequence). Trimming stripped 4 bases from V and 0 bases from J, with 6 bases between. The CDR3 is CASSSSMNTEAFF. The CDR3 region has the DNA TGTGCCAGTAGTAGTAGCATGAACACTGAAGCTTTCTTT.

By sample fraction, this clone is medium-sized. The chain employs TRBV27 and TRBJ2-7; 10 bases fit TRBD1. Trimming at V came to 4 bases and at J to 3 bases, leaving 9 bases not matched to a gene. This CDR3 contains 16 residues. Per the germline V gene, CDR1 is MNHEY and CDR2 is SMNVEV (reference sequence). The CDR3 region has the DNA TGTGCCAGCAGTTCATTCAGGGACAGGGGAATCTACGAGCAGTACTTC. Amino acid sequence: CASSSFRDRGIYEQYF.

The chain uses TRBV7-9 and TRBJ2-1; 7 bases fit TRBD1. The V gene end was trimmed by 5 bases and the J gene end by 8 bases; junction bases not matched to a gene: 6. This CDR3 is 13 amino acids long. CDR1 and CDR2 (germline): SEHNR, FQNEAQ (reference sequence). The CDR3 bases are TGTGCCAGCAGCCCCACAGGGGCGGATGAGCAGTTCTTC. It codes for CASSPTGADEQFF.